The present entry profiles one T cell receptor beta chain with its context. Its antigen is currently unknown. The source of the sample is a study of cytomegalovirus exposure and HLA in healthy donors. Study results and limitations: A subsequent analysis found that TCR clusters from the first cohort also tended to co-occur in the approximately 120 validation repertoires, with approximately 94% of cluster scores above 0. While the bulk of TCR sequences proved rare, some public TCRs turned up in many donors.

Only in-frame clones appear in the TCRdb table, and some are missing; sequencing was by immunoSEQ multiplex PCR. The sample lists under 75,000 clones, 90% to 97% occurring once. The TCR sequence derives from a woman under 30 in good health and CMV-seronegative. The sequencing sample was made of PBMCs.

The CDR3: CASTTLLAGGAEQYF. CDR3 nucleotide sequence: TGTGCCAGCACCACCCTACTAGCGGGAGGAGCCGAGCAGTACTTC. V gene TRBV28 combines with J gene TRBJ2-7; 12 bases map to TRBD2. This CDR3 has 15 residues. The germline V gene has CDR1 MDHEN and CDR2 SYDVKM. V lost 7 bases to trimming and J lost 6 bases; unmatched junction nucleotides: 10.